This TCR beta chain was recovered during a study of OX40 agonist ivuxolimab in advanced cancers. Study conclusions and caveats: There were, on average, more expanded clones in CD8+ T cells than in CD4+.

TCRdb keeps only in-frame clones here, not all; method: immunoSEQ multiplex PCR. Here the sample spans over 70,000 clones, 90% being singletons. Of note for this clone: The antigen remains undetermined.

This CDR3 has 18 amino acids. V lost 5 bases and J 1 base, leaving 23 bases between the germline ends. CDR1 and CDR2 from the germline V gene are LNHDA and SQIVND (reference sequence). V usage is TRBV19 and J usage is TRBJ1-2; possibly TRBD1 for D (6 bases). The TCR comes from an adult with an advanced solid tumor such as melanoma, head and neck, liver or kidney cancer. The material was CD4+ or CD8+ T cells sorted from blood, obtained in a trial of the OX40 agonist ivuxolimab. CDR3 in DNA: TGTGCCAGTAGTCCCGGGGAGTCTTCAGGGGCCTTTAACTATGGCTACACCTTC. Residues: CASSPGESSGAFNYGYTF.